One and the same sample provided the 13 T cell receptor beta chains below, sequenced in a study of blood T cell repertoires in COVID-19. TCRdb's copy holds only in-frame clones and misses some; the assay was immunoSEQ multiplex PCR. The sample has approximately 190,000 clones, roughly 82% seen once. Sequences were obtained from peripheral blood. These receptor sequences come from a woman between 55 and 75 years old with COVID-19, enrolled during active disease.

This CDR3 reads CASSSGTGSSPLHF. As DNA, the CDR3 is TGCGCCAGCAGCTCCGGGACAGGGTCTTCACCCCTCCACTTT. The chain links TRBV5-1 to TRBJ1-6, with 9 bases that match TRBD1. The germline V gene encodes CDR1 SGHRS and CDR2 YFSETQ. This CDR3 is 14 amino acids long. V was clipped by 3 bases and J by 9 bases; unmatched bases: 4.

V is TRBV19 and J is TRBJ2-1, with D maybe TRBD2 (6 bases). Per germline, CDR1 LNHDA and CDR2 SQIVND (reference sequence). The germline V and J ends were trimmed by 3 bases and 5 bases, with 14 bases remaining between them. This CDR3 is built from 15 residues. The CDR3: CASSMVWGLNNEQFF. In DNA form, the CDR3 reads TGTGCCAGTAGTATGGTCTGGGGACTCAACAATGAGCAGTTCTTC.

Only a few counts were recorded for this clone. The rearrangement links TRBV19 to TRBJ2-1, with D maybe TRBD2 (6 bases). The CDR3 has 13 residues. V was pared by 3 bases and J by 10 bases, with 13 bases between. Per the germline V gene, CDR1 is LNHDA and CDR2 is SQIVND (reference sequence). CDR3 sequence: CASSMGRGGEQFF. The DNA for the CDR3 is TGTGCCAGTAGTATGGGGCGGGGTGGAGAGCAGTTCTTC.

This clone was recorded once. This sequence joins TRBV6-6 and TRBJ1-3, with unresolved D. Germline V gives CDR1 MNHNY, CDR2 SVGAGI (reference sequence). The CDR3 runs 14 residues. Between the trimmed V and J ends, which lost 7 bases and 0 bases, there was a span of 10 bases. The CDR3 nucleotides are TGTGCCAGCAAAAGCCCTTACTCTGGAAACACCATATATTTT. Amino acid sequence: CASKSPYSGNTIYF.

The chain combines TRBV6-6 with TRBJ2-7, with D uncertain. With 6 bases removed from V and 10 bases from J, the gap between germline ends came to 19 bases. Germline V lookup: CDR1 MNHNY, CDR2 SVGAGI (reference sequence). This CDR3 spans 13 amino acids. The CDR3 reads CASRSQTSTLQYV. The CDR3 coding sequence is TGTGCCAGCAGGTCCCAGACATCTACGCTCCAGTACGTC.

In nucleotides, the CDR3 is TGTGCCACCAGCAGAGGGGGCAGCCAAGAGACCCAGTACTTC. This sequence encodes CATSRGGSQETQYF. The chain carries TRBV15 and TRBJ2-5; a weak D match, TRBD1 (5 bases). Between the trimmed V and J ends, which lost 1 base and 1 base, there was a span of 7 bases. There are 14 residues in the CDR3. Germline V gives CDR1 LNHNV, CDR2 YYDKDF (reference sequence).

V gene TRBV3-1 (or the pseudogene TRBV3-2) combines with J gene TRBJ2-1; perhaps TRBD2 as D (5 bases). The germline CDR1 and CDR2 sequences are LGHDT and YNNKEL (reference sequence). The germline V and J ends were trimmed by 3 bases and 10 bases, with 13 bases remaining between them. The length of the CDR3 is 13 residues. DNA of the CDR3: TGTGCCAGCAGCCAGCTCCTAGCATCCGAGCAGTTCTTC. This gives the protein CASSQLLASEQFF.

V is TRBV13 and J is TRBJ2-2; TRBD2 might be the D (6 bases). Between the trimmed V and J ends, which lost 0 bases and 1 base, there was a span of 9 bases. Germline values: CDR1 PRHDT, CDR2 FYEKMQ (reference sequence). CDR3 length equals 16 residues. CDR3 region: CASSLGRGRNTGELFF. In DNA form, the CDR3 reads TGTGCCAGCAGCTTAGGGCGGGGTAGGAACACCGGGGAGCTGTTTTTT.

This clone appeared a few times. The CDR3, as DNA: TGTGCCAGTAGGAAATTCGGGACAGGGGGGTTCACTGAAGCTTTCTTT. Amino acids: CASRKFGTGGFTEAFF. This chain links TRBV19 with TRBJ1-1; 11 positions agree with TRBD1. V trimming: 6 bases; J trimming: 4 bases; junction bases outside the gene matches: 10. Germline V gives CDR1 LNHDA, CDR2 SQIVND (reference sequence). The CDR3 loop spans 16 amino acids.

The chain carries TRBV30 and TRBJ1-1, with 7 bases that match TRBD1. Germline V CDR1 and CDR2: GTSNPN, SVGIG (reference sequence). Unmatched junction bases numbered 15, after V lost 3 bases and J lost 2 bases. The CDR3 is made up of 17 amino acids. This CDR3 reads CAWRSRFGTVVNTEAFF. In DNA, the CDR3 is TGTGCCTGGAGGTCACGATTCGGGACAGTCGTTAACACTGAAGCTTTCTTT.

V usage is TRBV9 and J usage is TRBJ2-1, with 7 bases that match TRBD2. Germline CDR1 is SGDLS and CDR2 is YYNGEE. This CDR3 has 16 residues. V shed 0 bases, J shed 5 bases, and the junction held 8 bases outside the gene matches. CDR3 sequence reads: CASSVDPLGTNNEQFF. CDR3 coding DNA: TGTGCCAGCAGCGTAGATCCCCTCGGGACTAACAATGAGCAGTTCTTC.

The chain has TRBV7-2 and TRBJ2-5, with TRBD1 matching over 7 bases. CDR1 is SGHTA, CDR2 FQGNSA, per germline. Trimming removed 3 bases from V and 1 base from J; junction bases left unmatched: 2. The CDR3 spans 14 residues. CDR3: CASSLTGLQETQYF. The CDR3 DNA is TGTGCCAGCAGCTTGACAGGGCTCCAAGAGACCCAGTACTTC.

This clone was counted only a few times. Other DNA sequences in this sample translate to the same CDR3. The CDR3 coding sequence is TGTGCCAGCAGCTTCGGGGGCACCGGGGAGCTGTTTTTT. Protein product: CASSFGGTGELFF. The chain has TRBV7-3 and TRBJ2-2, with D maybe TRBD2 (6 bases). The germline V gene encodes CDR1 SGHTA and CDR2 FQGTGA. Trimming took 3 bases from V and 4 from J, leaving 6 bases between them. This CDR3 has 13 amino acids.